Listed below are T cell receptor beta chains from one sample, sequenced in a study of blood T cell repertoires in COVID-19. Data came from immunoSEQ multiplex PCR; TCRdb stores just in-frame clones and leaves some out. Of some 85,000 clones in the sample, about 80% were seen once. Source material: peripheral blood. The receptors stem from a human donor in a cohort sampled during active COVID-19. Both conserved end residues are part of each CDR3. The D gene is left open where the match is weak. Expanded clones get a size class; other rows say once, few or many, or leave the size out.

J gene | clone size | CDR3 length | D gene | V gene | CDR3 protein | CDR3 DNA
TRBJ2-1 | once | 15 | . | TRBV5-1 | CASRETGDSYNEQFF | TGCGCCAGCAGGGAAACGGGAGACTCCTACAATGAGCAGTTCTTC
TRBJ2-1 | . | 17 | . | TRBV9 | CASSFEQGRGAYNEQFF | TGTGCCAGCAGCTTCGAGCAAGGGCGCGGGGCCTACAATGAGCAGTTCTTC
TRBJ2-6 | . | 17 | TRBD1 | TRBV15 | CATSRGQGSAGANVLTF | TGTGCCACCAGCAGGGGACAGGGTTCTGCCGGGGCCAACGTCCTGACTTTC
TRBJ1-2 | . | 14 | . | TRBV4-3 | CASSPSTENYGYTF | TGCGCCAGCAGCCCATCAACAGAGAACTATGGCTACACCTTC
TRBJ1-4 | . | 14 | TRBD1 | TRBV9 | CASSPRTGGEKLFF | TGTGCCAGCAGCCCCCGGACAGGAGGAGAAAAACTGTTTTTT
TRBJ2-3 | . | 12 | . | TRBV28 | CASSLWVGTQYF | TGTGCCAGCAGTTTATGGGTGGGCACGCAGTATTTT
TRBJ1-4 | once | 15 | TRBD1 | TRBV28 | CASSLAGTGREKLFF | TGTGCCAGCAGTCTCGCCGGGACAGGGAGGGAAAAACTGTTTTTT
TRBJ2-7 | . | 13 | . | TRBV18 | CASSPGQHYEQYF | TGTGCCAGCTCACCAGGACAACACTACGAGCAGTACTTC
TRBJ2-5 | . | 14 | . | TRBV7-3 | CASSATSPPGTQYF | TGTGCCAGCAGCGCCACTAGCCCCCCAGGCACCCAGTACTTC
TRBJ2-7 | . | 14 | TRBD2 | TRBV29-1 | CSVVEREMRYEQYF | TGCAGCGTTGTTGAGCGGGAGATGAGGTACGAGCAGTACTTC
TRBJ2-5 | . | 15 | . | TRBV4-1 | CASSQGASGKETQYF | TGCGCCAGCAGCCAAGGAGCATCAGGGAAAGAGACCCAGTACTTC
TRBJ2-7 | once | 14 | TRBD1 | TRBV7-9 | CASSPRQGIHEQYF | TGTGCCAGCAGCCCAAGACAGGGTATCCACGAGCAGTACTTC
TRBJ2-7 | . | 14 | TRBD2 | TRBV28 | CASSTLGGTYEQYF | TGTGCCAGCAGTACCCTGGGGGGGACCTACGAGCAGTACTTC
TRBJ2-3 | . | 14 | TRBD2 | TRBV28 | CATRGGPSTDTQYF | TGTGCCACGCGGGGGGGGCCGAGCACAGATACGCAGTATTTT
TRBJ2-7 | few | 14 | . | TRBV27 | CASSLKNNNYEQYF | TGTGCCAGCAGTTTAAAAAACAACAACTACGAGCAGTACTTC
TRBJ2-1 | . | 14 | TRBD2 | TRBV10-1 | CASPSGSSYNEQFF | TGCGCCAGCCCGAGCGGGAGCTCCTACAATGAGCAGTTCTTC
TRBJ1-1 | few | 14 | TRBD1 | TRBV5-1 | CASSSDRANTEAFF | TGCGCCAGCAGCTCGGACAGGGCGAACACTGAAGCTTTCTTT
TRBJ2-7 | few | 14 | . | TRBV25-1 | CASSESGAAYEQYF | TGTGCCAGCAGTGAAAGTGGGGCGGCCTACGAGCAGTACTTC
TRBJ2-1 | . | 15 | . | TRBV3-1/TRBV3-2 | CASSQVGVRSNEQFF | TGTGCCAGCAGCCAAGTAGGAGTGCGGTCCAATGAGCAGTTCTTC
TRBJ2-7 | . | 14 | . | TRBV6-5 | CATQPGISFYEQYF | TGTGCTACCCAACCGGGGATTTCTTTTTACGAGCAGTACTTC
TRBJ1-3 | . | 13 | . | TRBV29-1 | CSAGQSSGNTIYF | TGCAGCGCCGGACAGAGCTCTGGAAACACCATATATTTT
TRBJ1-2 | . | 14 | TRBD1 | TRBV19 | CASSLGTGMVGYTF | TGTGCCAGTTCCCTCGGGACAGGGATGGTTGGCTACACCTTC
TRBJ2-6 | . | 15 | . | TRBV2 | CASSEVRAGANVLTF | TGTGCCAGCAGTGAAGTCAGGGCTGGGGCCAACGTCCTGACTTTC
TRBJ1-5 | . | 14 | TRBD1 | TRBV2 | CASRRGTGGRSQHF | TGTGCCAGCAGGAGGGGGACAGGGGGCAGGTCCCAGCATTTT
TRBJ2-1 | . | 14 | . | TRBV5-1 | CASGQDTGLGGQFF | TGCGCCTCCGGGCAGGACACCGGGCTAGGGGGGCAGTTCTTC
TRBJ2-2 | . | 15 | . | TRBV3-1/TRBV3-2 | CASSREQGIPGELFF | TGTGCCAGCAGCCGGGAACAGGGTATCCCCGGGGAGCTGTTTTTT
TRBJ2-5 | . | 15 | TRBD2 | TRBV29-1 | CSVEELPGLAETQYF | TGCAGCGTTGAAGAACTACCGGGACTAGCGGAGACCCAGTACTTC
TRBJ1-2 | . | 10 | . | TRBV20-1 | CSAIIYGYTF | TGCAGTGCTATAATCTATGGCTACACCTTC
TRBJ2-1 | once | 17 | TRBD2 | TRBV28 | CASSSRPLSGIDVEQFF | TGTGCCAGCAGTTCCCGCCCCCTTAGCGGGATCGATGTTGAGCAGTTCTTC
TRBJ2-3 | once | 12 | . | TRBV19 | CASSFNTDTQYF | TGTGCCAGTAGTTTCAACACAGATACGCAGTATTTT
TRBJ1-3 | . | 16 | . | TRBV28 | CASIRTGGHSGNTIYF | TGTGCCAGCATTAGGACGGGGGGCCACTCTGGAAACACCATATATTTT